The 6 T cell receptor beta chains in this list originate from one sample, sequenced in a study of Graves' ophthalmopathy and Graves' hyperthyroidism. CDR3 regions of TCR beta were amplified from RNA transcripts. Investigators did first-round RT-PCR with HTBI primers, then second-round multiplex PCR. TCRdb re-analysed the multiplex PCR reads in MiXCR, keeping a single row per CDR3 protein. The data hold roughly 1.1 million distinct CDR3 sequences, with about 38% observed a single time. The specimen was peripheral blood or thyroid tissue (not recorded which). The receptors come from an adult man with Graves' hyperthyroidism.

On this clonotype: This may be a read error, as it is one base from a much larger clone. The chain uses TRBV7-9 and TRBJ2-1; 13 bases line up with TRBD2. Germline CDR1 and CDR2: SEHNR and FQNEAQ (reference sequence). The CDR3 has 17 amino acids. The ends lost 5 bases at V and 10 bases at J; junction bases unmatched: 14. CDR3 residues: CASSRTSGRGGSYEQFF. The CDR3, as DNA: TGTGCCAGCAGCCGGACTAGCGGGAGAGGAGGGTCCTACGAGCAGTTCTTC.

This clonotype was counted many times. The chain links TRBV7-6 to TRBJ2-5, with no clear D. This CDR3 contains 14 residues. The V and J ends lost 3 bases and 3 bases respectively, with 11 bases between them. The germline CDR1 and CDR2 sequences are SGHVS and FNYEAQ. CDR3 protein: CASSFAVFKETQYF. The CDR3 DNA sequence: TGTGCCAGCAGCTTTGCGGTCTTTAAAGAGACCCAGTACTTC.

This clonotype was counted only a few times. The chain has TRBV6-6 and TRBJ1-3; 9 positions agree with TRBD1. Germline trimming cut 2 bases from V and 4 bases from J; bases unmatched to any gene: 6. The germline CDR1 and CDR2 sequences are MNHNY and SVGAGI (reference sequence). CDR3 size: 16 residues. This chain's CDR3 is CASSYEGDRVGNTIYF. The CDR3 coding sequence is TGTGCCAGCAGTTACGAGGGGGACAGGGTCGGAAACACCATATATTTT.

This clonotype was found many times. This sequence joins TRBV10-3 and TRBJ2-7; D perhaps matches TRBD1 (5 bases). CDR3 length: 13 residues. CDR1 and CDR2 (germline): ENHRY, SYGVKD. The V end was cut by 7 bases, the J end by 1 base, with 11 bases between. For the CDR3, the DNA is TGTGCCATCACCGATGACAGATCCTACGAGCAGTACTTC. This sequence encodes CAITDDRSYEQYF.

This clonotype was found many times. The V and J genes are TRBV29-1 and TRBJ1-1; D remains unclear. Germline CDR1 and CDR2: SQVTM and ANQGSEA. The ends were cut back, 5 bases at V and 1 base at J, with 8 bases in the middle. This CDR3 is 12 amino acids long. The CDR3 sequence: CSVKQQNTEAFF. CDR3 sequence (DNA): TGCAGCGTTAAACAGCAGAACACTGAAGCTTTCTTT.

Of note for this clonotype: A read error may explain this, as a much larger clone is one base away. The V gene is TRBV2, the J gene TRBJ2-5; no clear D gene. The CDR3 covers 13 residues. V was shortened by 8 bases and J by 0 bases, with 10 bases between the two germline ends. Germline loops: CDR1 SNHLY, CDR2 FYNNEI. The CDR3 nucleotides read TGTGCCAGCGTTACCCTGCACCAAGAGACCCAGTACTTC. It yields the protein CASVTLHQETQYF.